These 27 T cell receptor beta chains originate from one sample sequenced in a study of OX40 agonist ivuxolimab in advanced cancers. TCRdb's table, derived via immunoSEQ multiplex PCR, lists solely in-frame clones and lacks some. The sample shows 75,000 to 100,000 clones, 86% of them seen only once. Sequenced material: CD4+ or CD8+ T cells sorted from blood, taken in a trial of the OX40 agonist ivuxolimab. These receptors were obtained from an adult with an advanced solid tumor such as melanoma, head and neck, liver or kidney cancer.

This clone came up a few times. V and J are TRBV5-4 and TRBJ2-2, with 9 bases that match TRBD2. From germline, CDR1 is SGHNT and CDR2 YYREEE (reference sequence). V lost 4 bases to trimming and J lost 6 bases; unmatched junction nucleotides: 7. The CDR3 runs to 15 residues. This chain's CDR3 is CASSPVGLASGELFF. The CDR3 DNA reads as TGTGCCAGCAGCCCGGTAGGACTAGCGTCCGGGGAGCTGTTTTTT.

The chain employs TRBV10-3 and TRBJ2-5, with 7 bases that match TRBD2. The J segment lost 4 bases and the V segment lost 7 bases, leaving 6 bases of the junction unmatched. The germline gives CDR1 ENHRY, CDR2 SYGVKD. This CDR3 has 13 amino acids. The CDR3 spells CAITAGRGETQYF. CDR3 nucleotide sequence: TGTGCCATCACAGCGGGAAGGGGAGAGACCCAGTACTTC.

V and J are TRBV30 and TRBJ2-4, with 10 bases identical to TRBD2. CDR1 is GTSNPN, CDR2 SVGIG, per germline (reference sequence). The CDR3 is 14 residues long. Germline trimming cut 7 bases from V and 7 bases from J; bases unmatched to any gene: 10. The CDR3 protein is CASRSGGAVNIQYF. The CDR3 nucleotides read TGTGCCTCCCGGAGCGGGGGGGCCGTGAACATTCAGTACTTC.

The rearrangement links TRBV10-3 to TRBJ1-1, with a possible D match to TRBD1 (6 bases). The V end lost 8 bases, the J end lost 5 bases, and 21 bases lay between the germline ends. There are 15 residues in the CDR3. CDR1 is ENHRY and CDR2 is SYGVKD in the germline V gene. The DNA for the CDR3 is TGTGCCATCGGATTTCTAGAGGGGGGCAGTACTGAAGCTTTCTTT. This sequence encodes CAIGFLEGGSTEAFF.

This clone was detected a few times. The CDR3 loop is CASRKSGLLLSGYTF. The CDR3 DNA reads as TGTGCCAGCAGGAAATCCGGGCTGTTACTCTCTGGCTACACCTTC. The rearrangement joins TRBV2 to TRBJ1-2; no reliable D call. The V and J ends lost 6 bases and 7 bases respectively, with 21 bases between them. The CDR3 spans 15 residues. Looked up from germline, CDR1 is SNHLY and CDR2 is FYNNEI.

This chain joins TRBV19 and TRBJ2-5, with D hard to call. Trimming cost V 0 bases and J 7 bases, with 6 bases left between them. Germline CDR1 reads LNHDA; CDR2 reads SQIVND (reference sequence). The CDR3 is 12 amino acids. In DNA form, the CDR3 reads TGTGCCAGTAGTATAGATGGCGCGACCCAGTACTTC. This gives the protein CASSIDGATQYF.

The V and J genes are TRBV4-2 and TRBJ1-1; D gene unclear. From germline, CDR1 is LGHNA and CDR2 YNFKEQ. CDR3 length equals 14 residues. V was pared by 4 bases and J by 6 bases, with 15 bases between. The CDR3 sequence is CASSRQRGTAEAFF. The CDR3 DNA reads as TGTGCCAGCAGCCGCCAACGGGGAACTGCTGAAGCTTTCTTT.

A few counts support this clone. The rearrangement links TRBV9 to TRBJ2-1, with TRBD1 as a possible D gene (6 bases). Trimming left V 2 bases short and J 5 bases short, with 14 bases between. This CDR3 is built from 15 residues. From germline, CDR1 is SGDLS and CDR2 YYNGEE. The CDR3 bases are TGTGCCAGCAGCGTTCAGGGGCCCCCAAACAATGAGCAGTTCTTC. Translating gives CASSVQGPPNNEQFF.

V gene TRBV18 combines with J gene TRBJ2-7, with 9 bases fitting TRBD1. Trimming took 0 bases from V and 3 from J; bases not matched to a gene: 12. Per the germline V gene, CDR1 is KGHSH and CDR2 is LQKENI. This CDR3 is built from 18 residues. CDR3 bases: TGTGCCAGCTCACCACCGGGACAGGGTTTAACCGAACGCTACGAGCAGTACTTC. Its protein product is CASSPPGQGLTERYEQYF.

The rearrangement links TRBV4-3 to TRBJ1-4; 7 nucleotides match TRBD1. The CDR3 length is 18 residues. Germline V gene sequence: CDR1 LGHNA, CDR2 YSLEER. The V and J ends lost 0 bases and 11 bases, in that order; junction bases with no gene match: 18. CDR3 protein: CASSQDAIEGTPRGKLFF. The CDR3 coding sequence is TGCGCCAGCAGCCAAGATGCAATAGAGGGGACTCCCAGGGGGAAACTGTTTTTT.

The chain uses TRBV5-6 and TRBJ1-4, with unresolved D. The CDR3 has 17 amino acids. The V gene's germline CDR1 is SGHDT and CDR2 YYEEEE. The germline V and J ends were trimmed by 0 bases and 8 bases, with 20 bases remaining between them. CDR3 in DNA: TGTGCCAGCAGCTTGGGTGTGTCGGACCACCACCAGGAAAAACTGTTTTTT. It codes for CASSLGVSDHHQEKLFF.

This clone was counted once. The CDR3, as DNA: TGTGCCAGCAGTGAAGCCGGGCCCCGTACTGGAAACACCATATATTTT. This sequence encodes CASSEAGPRTGNTIYF. This sequence joins TRBV9 and TRBJ1-3; D gene uncertain. V was clipped by 5 bases and J by 2 bases, with 17 bases between them. The V gene's germline CDR1 is SGDLS and CDR2 YYNGEE. There are 16 residues in the CDR3.

The rearrangement uses TRBV19 and TRBJ2-1; the match to TRBD2 covers 8 bases. After removal of 5 bases from V and 4 bases from J, the junction contained 10 bases not matched to a gene. Germline V gene data show CDR1 as LNHDA and CDR2 as SQIVND (reference sequence). This CDR3 region has 16 residues. The DNA for the CDR3 is TGTGCCAGTAGTCCTGCGGGGGGACCACCTTACAATGAGCAGTTCTTC. This gives the protein CASSPAGGPPYNEQFF.

The chain carries TRBV7-9 and TRBJ2-1; the D gene is possibly TRBD2 (6 bases). This CDR3 spans 16 amino acids. CDR1 and CDR2 from the germline V gene are SEHNR and FQNEAQ (reference sequence). Trimming removed 1 base from V and 1 base from J, with 11 bases in between. CDR3 sequence: CASSLGSLASYNEQFF. CDR3 DNA sequence: TGTGCCAGCAGCTTAGGGTCGCTAGCGTCCTACAATGAGCAGTTCTTC.

A single count supports this clone. V and J are TRBV7-9 and TRBJ1-2; D call uncertain. Germline assignment: CDR1 SEHNR and CDR2 FQNEAQ (reference sequence). This CDR3 spans 11 amino acids. V lost 3 bases to trimming and J lost 8 bases, with 7 bases between them. CDR3 coding DNA: TGTGCCAGCAGCTTGAACAGCGGCTACACCTTC. This gives the protein CASSLNSGYTF.

This clone was observed a handful of times. The chain links TRBV30 to TRBJ1-5; 9 positions match TRBD1. J was trimmed by 5 bases and V by 2 bases; bases with no gene match: 4. CDR3 length equals 14 residues. The germline V gene has CDR1 GTSNPN and CDR2 SVGIG (reference sequence). This CDR3 is CAWSTGGDHQPQHF. The CDR3 nucleotides read TGTGCCTGGAGTACAGGGGGCGACCATCAGCCCCAGCATTTT. Drawing the rest from reference TRBV30 and TRBJ1-5, the complete variable domain is SQTIHQWPATLVQPVGSPLSLECTVEGTSNPNLYWYRQAAGRGLQLLFYSVGIGQISSEVPQNLSASRPQDRQFILSSKKLLLSDSGFYLCAWSTGGDHQPQHFGDGTRLSIL.

V and J are TRBV7-9 and TRBJ2-1; D not resolved. The ends were cut back, 1 base at V and 8 bases at J, with 3 bases in the middle. The CDR3 consists of 11 residues. Germline CDR1 is SEHNR and CDR2 is FQNEAQ (reference sequence). The CDR3 reads CASSLVDEQFF. As DNA, the CDR3 is TGTGCCAGCAGCTTAGTGGATGAGCAGTTCTTC.

The chain combines TRBV9 with TRBJ1-6; no definite D call. CDR1 is SGDLS and CDR2 is YYNGEE in the germline V gene. V gave up 0 bases and J gave up 0 bases, with 7 bases separating them. CDR3 size: 16 residues. CDR3 amino acids: CASSVGLSSYNSPLHF. The CDR3 coding sequence is TGTGCCAGCAGCGTAGGTCTCAGCTCCTATAATTCACCCCTCCACTTT.

The chain carries TRBV6-1 and TRBJ1-4, with 10 bases identical to TRBD1. V shed 2 bases, J shed 8 bases, and the junction held 11 bases outside the gene matches. Per the germline V gene, CDR1 is MNHNS and CDR2 is SASEGT. This CDR3 is built from 17 residues. CDR3 in amino acids: CASSEYGTGAYGEKLFF. The DNA of the CDR3 is TGTGCCAGCAGTGAATACGGGACAGGGGCTTATGGGGAAAAACTGTTTTTT.

This clone was seen only once. The V and J genes are TRBV9 and TRBJ2-3; 9 positions agree with TRBD2. V lost 4 bases and J lost 2; bases outside the gene matches: 8. CDR1 SGDLS and CDR2 YYNGEE come from the germline V gene. The CDR3 loop spans 16 amino acids. The CDR3 region is CASSTSSGAYTDTQYF. As DNA, the CDR3 is TGTGCCAGCAGCACCTCTAGCGGGGCCTACACAGATACGCAGTATTTT. Drawing the rest from reference TRBV9 and TRBJ2-3, the complete variable domain is DSGVTQTPKHLITATGQRVTLRCSPRSGDLSVYWYQQSLDQGLQFLIQYYNGEERAKGNILERFSAQQFPDLHSELNLSSLELGDSALYFCASSTSSGAYTDTQYFGPGTRLTVL.

This clone was seen a single time. The V gene is TRBV5-5, the J gene TRBJ1-2; possibly TRBD1 for D (5 bases). CDR3 length: 18 amino acids. Trimming pared 4 bases from V and 1 base from J, leaving 23 bases between. From germline, CDR1 is SGHKS and CDR2 YYEKEE (reference sequence). CDR3 coding DNA: TGTGCCAGCAGCGACACAGGAGGGACCGCACCGTTTAACTATGGCTACACCTTC. It encodes CASSDTGGTAPFNYGYTF. Using reference TRBV5-5 and TRBJ1-2 for the parts outside the CDR3, the full variable domain is DAGVTQSPTHLIKTRGQQVTLRCSPISGHKSVSWYQQVLGQGPQFIFQYYEKEERGRGNFPDRFSARQFPNYSSELNVNALLLGDSALYLCASSDTGGTAPFNYGYTFGSGTRLTVV.

This chain uses TRBV30 with TRBJ1-5; a weak D match, TRBD1 (5 bases). Trimming left V 0 bases short and J 4 bases short, with 10 bases between. Germline CDR1 and CDR2: GTSNPN and SVGIG (reference sequence). The CDR3 extends over 14 amino acids. CDR3 DNA: TGTGCCTGGAGTGTCGGGGGAGAAAATCAGCCCCAGCATTTT. Translating gives CAWSVGGENQPQHF.

The rearrangement joins TRBV7-9 to TRBJ2-5; 7 bases are a match to TRBD2. This CDR3 spans 13 amino acids. The germline V gene has CDR1 SEHNR and CDR2 FQNEAQ (reference sequence). V was pared by 8 bases and J by 0 bases, with 3 bases of the junction left unmatched. DNA for the CDR3: TGTGCCAGCTGGGGAGGGTACCAAGAGACCCAGTACTTC. Residues: CASWGGYQETQYF.

This rearrangement joins TRBV6-1 to TRBJ2-1; D tentatively fits TRBD1 or TRBD2 (5 bases each). Germline V CDR1 and CDR2: MNHNS, SASEGT. This CDR3 is 17 amino acids long. The V end was cut by 1 base, the J end by 4 bases, with 17 bases between. CDR3 amino acids: CASSEVMMGTRYNEQFF. CDR3 sequence (DNA): TGTGCCAGCAGTGAAGTTATGATGGGGACCCGTTACAATGAGCAGTTCTTC.

In this sample, this clone turned up once. The chain has TRBV27 and TRBJ2-7; TRBD2 is a possible D gene (6 bases). The V gene's germline CDR1 is MNHEY and CDR2 SMNVEV (reference sequence). V lost 1 base to trimming and J lost 0 bases, with 10 bases between them. The CDR3 sequence is 15 residues long. The CDR3 loop reads CASSLWGVSSYEQYF. CDR3 DNA sequence: TGTGCCAGCAGTTTATGGGGGGTGAGCTCCTACGAGCAGTACTTC.

The genes are TRBV7-6 and TRBJ2-7, with D tentatively TRBD2 (5 bases). The CDR3 sequence is 14 residues long. Per germline, CDR1 SGHVS and CDR2 FNYEAQ. Trimming removed 4 bases at V and 10 bases at J, with 20 bases between. CDR3 bases: TGTGCCAGCAGCTCCGTGGACTTCCACTCGGAACAGTACTTC. It yields the protein CASSSVDFHSEQYF.

This clone has a single count. This rearrangement joins TRBV15 to TRBJ1-6; TRBD1 matches 10 bases. The germline V gene has CDR1 LNHNV and CDR2 YYDKDF (reference sequence). V lost 1 base to trimming and J lost 4 bases; unmatched junction nucleotides: 4. The CDR3 length is 17 residues. CDR3 coding DNA: TGTGCCACCAGCAGAGGGGACAGGGGTTTTTATAATTCACCCCTCCACTTT. Translation: CATSRGDRGFYNSPLHF.